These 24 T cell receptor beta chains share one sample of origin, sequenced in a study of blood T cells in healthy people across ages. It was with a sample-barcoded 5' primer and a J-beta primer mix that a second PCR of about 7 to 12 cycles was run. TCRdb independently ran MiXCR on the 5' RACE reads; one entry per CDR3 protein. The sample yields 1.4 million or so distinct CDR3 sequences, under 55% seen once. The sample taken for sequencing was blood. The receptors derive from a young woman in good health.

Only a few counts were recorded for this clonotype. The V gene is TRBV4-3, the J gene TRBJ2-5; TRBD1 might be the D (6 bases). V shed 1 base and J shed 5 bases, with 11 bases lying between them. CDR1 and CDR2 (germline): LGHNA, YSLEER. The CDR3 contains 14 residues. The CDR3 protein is CASSQAGQRETQYF. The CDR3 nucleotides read TGCGCCAGCAGCCAAGCGGGACAACGGGAGACCCAGTACTTC.

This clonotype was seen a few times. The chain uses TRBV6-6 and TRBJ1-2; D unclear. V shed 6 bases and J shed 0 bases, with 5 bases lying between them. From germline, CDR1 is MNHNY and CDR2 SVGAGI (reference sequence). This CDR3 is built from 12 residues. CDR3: CASSIPNYGYTF. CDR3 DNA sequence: TGTGCCAGCAGCATCCCTAACTATGGCTACACCTTC.

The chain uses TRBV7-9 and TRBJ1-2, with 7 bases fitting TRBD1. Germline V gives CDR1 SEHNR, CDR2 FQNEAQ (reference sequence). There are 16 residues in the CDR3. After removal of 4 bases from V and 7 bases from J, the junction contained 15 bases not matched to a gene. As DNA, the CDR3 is TGTGCCAGCAGCTATGCGTACTCGACAGGGTCTTCTGGCTACACCTTC. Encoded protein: CASSYAYSTGSSGYTF.

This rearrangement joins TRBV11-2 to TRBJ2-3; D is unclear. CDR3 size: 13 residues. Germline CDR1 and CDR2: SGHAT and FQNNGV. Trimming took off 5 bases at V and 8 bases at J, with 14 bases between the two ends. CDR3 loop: CASSTSTKSTQYF. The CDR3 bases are TGTGCCAGCAGCACCAGTACAAAGAGTACGCAGTATTTT.

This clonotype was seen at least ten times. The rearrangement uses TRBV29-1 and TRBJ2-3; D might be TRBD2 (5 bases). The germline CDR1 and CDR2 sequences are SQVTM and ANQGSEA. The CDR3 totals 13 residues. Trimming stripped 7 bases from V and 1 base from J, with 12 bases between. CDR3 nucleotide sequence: TGCAGCGCCTCCCCCGGGGGCACAGATACGCAGTATTTT. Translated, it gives CSASPGGTDTQYF.

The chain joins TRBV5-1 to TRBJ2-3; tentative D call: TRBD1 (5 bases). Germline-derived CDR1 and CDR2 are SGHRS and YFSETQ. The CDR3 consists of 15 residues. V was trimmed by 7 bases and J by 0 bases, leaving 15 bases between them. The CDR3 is CASGETDPSTDTQYF. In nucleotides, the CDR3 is TGCGCCAGCGGCGAGACAGACCCTAGCACAGATACGCAGTATTTT.

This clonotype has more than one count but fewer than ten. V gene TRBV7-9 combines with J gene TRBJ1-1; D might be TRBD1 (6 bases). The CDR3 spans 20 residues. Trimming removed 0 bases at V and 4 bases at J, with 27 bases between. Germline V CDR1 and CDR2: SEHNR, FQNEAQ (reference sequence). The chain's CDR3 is CASSLAFSREAAGASTEAFF. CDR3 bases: TGTGCCAGCAGCTTAGCGTTTAGTCGAGAAGCGGCAGGGGCAAGCACTGAAGCTTTCTTT.

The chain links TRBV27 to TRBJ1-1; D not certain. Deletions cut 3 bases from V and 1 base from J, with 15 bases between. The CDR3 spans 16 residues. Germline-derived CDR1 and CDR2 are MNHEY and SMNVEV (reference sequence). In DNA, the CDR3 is TGTGCCAGCAGTTTTGGTCAGGTCATCAGGAACACTGAAGCTTTCTTT. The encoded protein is CASSFGQVIRNTEAFF.

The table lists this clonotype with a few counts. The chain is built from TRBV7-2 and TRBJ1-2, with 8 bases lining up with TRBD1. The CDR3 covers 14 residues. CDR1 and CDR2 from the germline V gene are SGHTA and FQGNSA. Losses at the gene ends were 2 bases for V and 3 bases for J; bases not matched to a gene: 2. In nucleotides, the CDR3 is TGTGCCAGCAGCTTATCAGGGGGCCACTATGGCTACACCTTC. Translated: CASSLSGGHYGYTF.

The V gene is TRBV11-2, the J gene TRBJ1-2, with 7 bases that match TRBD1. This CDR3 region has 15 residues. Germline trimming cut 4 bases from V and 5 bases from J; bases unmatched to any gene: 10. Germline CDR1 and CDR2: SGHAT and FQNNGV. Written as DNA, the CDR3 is TGTGCCAGCAGCTCTTTGGGACAGAGGGGTTATGGCTACACCTTC. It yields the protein CASSSLGQRGYGYTF.

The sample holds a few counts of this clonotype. CDR3 bases: TGTGCCAGCAGGGAGGTGTGGAATAACTATGGCTACACCTTC. This gives the protein CASREVWNNYGYTF. The V gene is TRBV7-2, the J gene TRBJ1-2, with D unresolved. The germline V and J ends were trimmed by 6 bases and 1 base, with 12 bases remaining between them. This CDR3 has 14 residues. The germline V gene has CDR1 SGHTA and CDR2 FQGNSA.

For the CDR3, the DNA is TGTGCCAGCAGTTTAGGGCATTCCGGCTCCTACAATGAGCAGTTCTTC. Translating it yields CASSLGHSGSYNEQFF. The chain carries TRBV12-3 or TRBV12-4 and TRBJ2-1; D ambiguous. V lost 1 base and J lost 0, with 10 bases in between. This CDR3 region has 16 residues.

In DNA, the CDR3 is TGTGCCAGCAGTCCCCGGACAGGGGGCTACGAGCAGTTCTTC. Its translation: CASSPRTGGYEQFF. The chain couples TRBV6-1 to TRBJ2-1; 11 bases are shared with TRBD1. V lost 5 bases to trimming and J lost 10 bases; unmatched junction nucleotides: 7. Per the germline V gene, CDR1 is MNHNS and CDR2 is SASEGT. The CDR3 spans 14 residues.

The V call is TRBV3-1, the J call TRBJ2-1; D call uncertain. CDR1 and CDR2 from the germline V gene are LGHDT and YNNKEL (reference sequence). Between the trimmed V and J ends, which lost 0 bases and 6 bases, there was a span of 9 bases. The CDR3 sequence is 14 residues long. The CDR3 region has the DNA TGTGCCAGCAGCCAAGAACGGTGGGCCAATGAGCAGTTCTTC. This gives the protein CASSQERWANEQFF.

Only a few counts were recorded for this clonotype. The CDR3 reads CASSQRLAGNEQFF. Written as DNA, the CDR3 is TGCGCCAGCAGCCAAAGACTAGCGGGAAATGAGCAGTTCTTC. The chain links TRBV4-3 to TRBJ2-1; 11 bases are a match to TRBD2. Per the germline V gene, CDR1 is LGHNA and CDR2 is YSLEER. V lost 2 bases, J lost 7 bases, and 1 base stayed unmatched. This CDR3 spans 14 amino acids.

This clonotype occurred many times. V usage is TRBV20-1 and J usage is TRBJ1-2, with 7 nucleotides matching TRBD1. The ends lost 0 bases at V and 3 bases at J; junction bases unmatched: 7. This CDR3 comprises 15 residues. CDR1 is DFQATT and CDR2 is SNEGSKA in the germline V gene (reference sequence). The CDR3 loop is CSARDRRTGDYGYTF. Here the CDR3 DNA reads TGCAGTGCTAGAGATCGCCGGACAGGAGACTATGGCTACACCTTC.

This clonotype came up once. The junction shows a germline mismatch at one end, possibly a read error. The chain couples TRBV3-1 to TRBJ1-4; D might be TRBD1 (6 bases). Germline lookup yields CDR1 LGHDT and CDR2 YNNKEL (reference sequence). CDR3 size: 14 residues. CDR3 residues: CASSRRGANEKPFF. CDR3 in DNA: TGTGCCAGCAGCCGCAGGGGTGCTAATGAAAAACCGTTTTTT.

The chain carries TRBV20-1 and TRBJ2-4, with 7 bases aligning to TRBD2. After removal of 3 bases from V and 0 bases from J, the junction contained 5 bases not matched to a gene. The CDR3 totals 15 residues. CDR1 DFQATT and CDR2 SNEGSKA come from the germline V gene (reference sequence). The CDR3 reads CSASPGGLAKNIQYF. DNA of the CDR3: TGCAGTGCTAGCCCGGGGGGTCTAGCCAAAAACATTCAGTACTTC.

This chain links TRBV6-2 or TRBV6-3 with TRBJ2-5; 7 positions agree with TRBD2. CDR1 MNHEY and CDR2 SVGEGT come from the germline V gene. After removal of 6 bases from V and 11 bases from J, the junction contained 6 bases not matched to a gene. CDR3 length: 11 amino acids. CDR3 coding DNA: TGTGCCAGCAGACAAAGCGGGGTGCAGTACTTC. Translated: CASRQSGVQYF.

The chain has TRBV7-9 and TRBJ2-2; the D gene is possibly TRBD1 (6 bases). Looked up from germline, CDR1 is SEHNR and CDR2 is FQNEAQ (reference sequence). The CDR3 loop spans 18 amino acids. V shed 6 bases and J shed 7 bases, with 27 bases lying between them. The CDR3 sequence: CASRKGPGHDFMGGELFF. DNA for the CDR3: TGTGCCAGCAGGAAAGGACCGGGACATGATTTTATGGGCGGGGAGCTGTTTTTT. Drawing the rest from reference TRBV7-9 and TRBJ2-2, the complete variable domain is DTGVSQNPRHKITKRGQNVTFRCDPISEHNRLYWYRQTLGQGPEFLTYFQNEAQLEKSRLLSDRFSAERPKGSFSTLEIQRTEQGDSAMYLCASRKGPGHDFMGGELFFGEGSRLTVL.

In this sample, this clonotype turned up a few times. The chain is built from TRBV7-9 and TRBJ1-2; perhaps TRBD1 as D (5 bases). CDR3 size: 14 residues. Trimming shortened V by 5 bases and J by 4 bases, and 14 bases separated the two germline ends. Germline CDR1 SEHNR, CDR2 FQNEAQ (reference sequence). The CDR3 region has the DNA TGTGCCAGCAGCCCCGACAGTCTCTTCTATGGCTACACCTTC. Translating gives CASSPDSLFYGYTF.

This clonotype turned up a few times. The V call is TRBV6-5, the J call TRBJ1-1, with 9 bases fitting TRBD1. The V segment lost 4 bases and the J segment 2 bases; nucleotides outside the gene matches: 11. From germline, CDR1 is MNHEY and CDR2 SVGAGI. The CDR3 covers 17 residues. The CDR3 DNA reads TGTGCCAGCAGTTCGCACACCTGGGACAGGGCTAACACTGAAGCTTTCTTT. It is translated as CASSSHTWDRANTEAFF.

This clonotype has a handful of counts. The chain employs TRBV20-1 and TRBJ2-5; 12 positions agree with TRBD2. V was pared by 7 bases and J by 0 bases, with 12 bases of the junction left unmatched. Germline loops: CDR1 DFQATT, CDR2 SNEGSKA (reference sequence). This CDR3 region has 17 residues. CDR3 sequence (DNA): TGCAGTGGTCTAGCGGGGGGGCCCCCAGAAAACCAAGAGACCCAGTACTTC. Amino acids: CSGLAGGPPENQETQYF.

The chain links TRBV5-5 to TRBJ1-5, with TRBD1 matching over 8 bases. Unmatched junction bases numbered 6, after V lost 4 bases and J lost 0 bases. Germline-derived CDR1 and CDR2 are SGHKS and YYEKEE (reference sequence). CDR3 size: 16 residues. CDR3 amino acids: CASSLTGALSNQPQHF. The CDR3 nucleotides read TGTGCCAGCAGCCTGACAGGGGCACTTAGCAATCAGCCCCAGCATTTT.